Listed below are T cell receptor beta chains from one sample, sequenced in a study of T cell repertoires in cytomegalovirus infection. Their specific antigens are unknown. One entry per CDR3 protein, called by TCRdb with MiXCR from the reads. The sample shows tens of thousands of distinct CDR3 sequences, 20% to 25% of them seen only once. Specimen: PBMCs, sequenced either directly or after in vitro stimulation (not recorded which). These receptors were collected from a human donor in good health (CMV status not recorded). Some clones in this sample may be carry-over from other donors' samples. Each CDR3 is given with its conserved first and last residue. Fields, in order: V gene, J gene, clone size, D gene, CDR3 protein, CDR3 DNA. D genes are given only for firm matches. The size entry is marked missing in some rows and otherwise reads once, few, many or a size class.

v_gene: TRBV29-1; j_gene: TRBJ2-6; abundance: few; d_gene: TRBD1; CDR3aa: CSVVDRGQSGANVLTF; CDR3nt: TGCAGCGTTGTGGACAGGGGGCAGTCTGGGGCCAACGTCCTGACTTTC
v_gene: TRBV28; j_gene: TRBJ2-5; abundance: few; d_gene: TRBD2; CDR3aa: CASTGGRQETQYF; CDR3nt: TGTGCCAGTACGGGGGGGCGGCAAGAGACCCAGTACTTC
v_gene: TRBV12-3/TRBV12-4; j_gene: TRBJ2-1; abundance: once; d_gene: TRBD2; CDR3aa: CASSRPAGTYNEQFF; CDR3nt: TGTGCCAGCAGCCGCCCAGCGGGGACCTACAATGAGCAGTTCTTC
v_gene: TRBV27; j_gene: TRBJ2-7; abundance: few; d_gene: NA; CDR3aa: CASSWGLDEQYF; CDR3nt: TGTGCCAGCAGTTGGGGGCTAGACGAGCAGTACTTC
v_gene: TRBV20-1; j_gene: TRBJ1-4; abundance: few; d_gene: NA; CDR3aa: CSARRQVHEKLFF; CDR3nt: TGCAGTGCTAGAAGACAGGTTCATGAAAAACTGTTTTTT
v_gene: TRBV3-1; j_gene: TRBJ2-2; abundance: NA; d_gene: NA; CDR3aa: CASSQVRDTGELFF; CDR3nt: TGTGCCAGCAGCCAAGTCAGGGATACCGGGGAGCTGTTTTTT
v_gene: TRBV7-2; j_gene: TRBJ1-5; abundance: NA; d_gene: NA; CDR3aa: CASSPTGQISNQPQHF; CDR3nt: TGTGCCAGCAGCCCCACAGGCCAGATTAGCAATCAGCCCCAGCATTTT
v_gene: TRBV11-2; j_gene: TRBJ2-3; abundance: few; d_gene: TRBD2; CDR3aa: CASSSGTSGGAPRADTQYF; CDR3nt: TGTGCCAGCAGCTCCGGGACTAGCGGGGGGGCACCGAGGGCAGATACGCAGTATTTT
v_gene: TRBV11-2; j_gene: TRBJ2-1; abundance: few; d_gene: NA; CDR3aa: CASSLGQEQFF; CDR3nt: TGTGCCAGCAGCTTAGGCCAGGAGCAGTTCTTC
v_gene: TRBV19; j_gene: TRBJ1-1; abundance: NA; d_gene: NA; CDR3aa: CARSSRGTEAFF; CDR3nt: TGTGCCAGGAGCTCAAGGGGCACTGAAGCTTTCTTT
v_gene: TRBV10-3; j_gene: TRBJ2-3; abundance: few; d_gene: TRBD2; CDR3aa: CAIRSGGSTDTQYF; CDR3nt: TGTGCCATCAGAAGCGGGGGGAGCACAGATACGCAGTATTTT
v_gene: TRBV11-2; j_gene: TRBJ2-2; abundance: many; d_gene: NA; CDR3aa: CASSVQAEGGELFF; CDR3nt: TGTGCCAGCAGCGTACAGGCGGAGGGCGGGGAGCTGTTTTTT
v_gene: TRBV5-6; j_gene: TRBJ2-7; abundance: NA; d_gene: NA; CDR3aa: CASSSHYEQYF; CDR3nt: TGTGCCAGCAGCTCGCACTACGAGCAGTACTTC
v_gene: TRBV7-8; j_gene: TRBJ2-1; abundance: many; d_gene: TRBD2; CDR3aa: CASTRLAGDPNEQFF; CDR3nt: TGTGCCAGCACCCGACTAGCGGGAGACCCCAATGAGCAGTTCTTC
v_gene: TRBV6-2/TRBV6-3; j_gene: TRBJ2-5; abundance: few; d_gene: NA; CDR3aa: CASSLGAVTGETQYF; CDR3nt: TGTGCCAGCAGTTTAGGGGCCGTCACGGGGGAGACCCAGTACTTC
v_gene: TRBV5-5; j_gene: TRBJ2-5; abundance: NA; d_gene: NA; CDR3aa: CASRKYSQETQYF; CDR3nt: TGTGCCAGCAGAAAGTACTCTCAAGAGACCCAGTACTTC
v_gene: TRBV7-2; j_gene: TRBJ2-7; abundance: many; d_gene: TRBD1; CDR3aa: CASSLGQGAPYEQYF; CDR3nt: TGTGCCAGCAGCTTAGGACAGGGGGCACCCTACGAGCAGTACTTC
v_gene: TRBV7-9; j_gene: TRBJ1-1; abundance: few; d_gene: NA; CDR3aa: CASSLVPGARTEAFF; CDR3nt: TGTGCCAGCAGCTTAGTACCAGGGGCGAGGACTGAAGCTTTCTTT
v_gene: TRBV20-1; j_gene: TRBJ2-1; abundance: NA; d_gene: TRBD2; CDR3aa: CSATPGLANNEQFF; CDR3nt: TGCAGTGCTACTCCGGGACTAGCTAACAATGAGCAGTTCTTC
v_gene: TRBV20-1; j_gene: TRBJ2-6; abundance: many; d_gene: TRBD2; CDR3aa: CSAQPASGEGGANVLTF; CDR3nt: TGCAGTGCCCAGCCGGCTAGCGGGGAGGGAGGGGCCAACGTCCTGACTTTC
v_gene: TRBV7-9; j_gene: TRBJ2-7; abundance: NA; d_gene: NA; CDR3aa: CASSLFPATGPEQYF; CDR3nt: TGTGCCAGCAGCTTATTCCCCGCGACAGGCCCCGAGCAGTACTTC
v_gene: TRBV4-1; j_gene: TRBJ2-3; abundance: few; d_gene: NA; CDR3aa: CASSPRVWDRTDTQYF; CDR3nt: TGCGCCAGCAGCCCCCGCGTCTGGGACCGCACAGATACGCAGTATTTT
v_gene: TRBV29-1; j_gene: TRBJ2-7; abundance: NA; d_gene: TRBD1; CDR3aa: CSVEEGTEDYEQYF; CDR3nt: TGCAGCGTTGAAGAGGGGACAGAGGACTACGAGCAGTACTTC
v_gene: TRBV7-2; j_gene: TRBJ2-1; abundance: many; d_gene: TRBD1; CDR3aa: CASSARDRVYNEQFF; CDR3nt: TGTGCCAGCAGCGCCCGGGACAGGGTATACAATGAGCAGTTCTTC
v_gene: TRBV27; j_gene: TRBJ1-1; abundance: many; d_gene: TRBD1; CDR3aa: CASSFSGTGNTEAFF; CDR3nt: TGTGCCAGCAGTTTCTCCGGGACAGGGAACACTGAAGCTTTCTTT
v_gene: TRBV7-8; j_gene: TRBJ2-7; abundance: many; d_gene: TRBD2; CDR3aa: CASRLERGTGYEQYF; CDR3nt: TGTGCCAGCAGACTCGAGCGGGGTACGGGTTACGAGCAGTACTTC
v_gene: TRBV11-2; j_gene: TRBJ2-7; abundance: few; d_gene: NA; CDR3aa: CASSLYQRAALGEQYF; CDR3nt: TGTGCCAGCAGCCTCTATCAGCGGGCCGCCCTGGGGGAGCAGTACTTC
v_gene: TRBV20-1; j_gene: TRBJ2-5; abundance: NA; d_gene: NA; CDR3aa: CSAAAGPQETQYF; CDR3nt: TGCAGTGCGGCGGCGGGACCTCAAGAGACCCAGTACTTC
v_gene: TRBV29-1; j_gene: TRBJ2-3; abundance: NA; d_gene: NA; CDR3aa: CSVATGTDTQYF; CDR3nt: TGCAGCGTTGCGACCGGCACAGATACGCAGTATTTT
v_gene: TRBV6-1; j_gene: TRBJ1-5; abundance: NA; d_gene: TRBD1; CDR3aa: CASTGTGPQNQPQHF; CDR3nt: TGTGCCAGCACCGGGACAGGGCCTCAAAATCAGCCCCAGCATTTT
v_gene: TRBV11-2; j_gene: TRBJ2-1; abundance: few; d_gene: TRBD1; CDR3aa: CASSSDRDRANNEQFF; CDR3nt: TGTGCCAGCAGCTCCGACCGGGACAGGGCCAACAATGAGCAGTTCTTC
v_gene: TRBV7-8; j_gene: TRBJ2-3; abundance: NA; d_gene: TRBD1; CDR3aa: CASSIGTGGDTQYF; CDR3nt: TGTGCCAGCAGTATCGGGACAGGGGGAGATACGCAGTATTTT
v_gene: TRBV7-2; j_gene: TRBJ2-3; abundance: many; d_gene: TRBD2; CDR3aa: CASSSHGPTSGRDLKQYF; CDR3nt: TGTGCCAGCAGCTCACACGGCCCAACTAGCGGGAGGGATTTGAAGCAGTATTTT
v_gene: TRBV7-2; j_gene: TRBJ1-2; abundance: many; d_gene: NA; CDR3aa: CASSSRTKNYGYTF; CDR3nt: TGTGCCAGCAGCTCCCGGACCAAAAACTATGGCTACACCTTC
v_gene: TRBV20-1; j_gene: TRBJ2-1; abundance: NA; d_gene: NA; CDR3aa: CSARRGNSYNEQFF; CDR3nt: TGCAGTGCTAGAAGAGGCAACTCGTACAATGAGCAGTTCTTC
v_gene: TRBV9; j_gene: TRBJ1-1; abundance: NA; d_gene: NA; CDR3aa: CASSVDGQPNTEAFF; CDR3nt: TGTGCCAGCAGCGTAGACGGACAACCGAACACTGAAGCTTTCTTT
v_gene: TRBV10-3; j_gene: TRBJ2-1; abundance: many; d_gene: TRBD2; CDR3aa: CAISEGTSGYNEQFF; CDR3nt: TGTGCCATCAGTGAAGGGACTAGCGGGTACAATGAGCAGTTCTTC
v_gene: TRBV30; j_gene: TRBJ2-2; abundance: NA; d_gene: NA; CDR3aa: CASRGGTNTGELFF; CDR3nt: TGTGCCTCCAGGGGGGGGACGAACACCGGGGAGCTGTTTTTT
v_gene: TRBV7-9; j_gene: TRBJ1-3; abundance: few; d_gene: NA; CDR3aa: CASRSGADSGNTIYF; CDR3nt: TGTGCCAGCAGATCCGGAGCGGACAGTGGAAACACCATATATTTT
v_gene: TRBV18; j_gene: TRBJ2-5; abundance: NA; d_gene: NA; CDR3aa: CASSPGVQETQYF; CDR3nt: TGTGCCAGCTCACCGGGGGTACAAGAGACCCAGTACTTC
v_gene: TRBV6-6; j_gene: TRBJ2-7; abundance: few; d_gene: TRBD1; CDR3aa: CASSYLQGAYEQYF; CDR3nt: TGTGCCAGCAGTTACTTACAGGGGGCTTACGAGCAGTACTTC
v_gene: TRBV12-5; j_gene: TRBJ1-1; abundance: many; d_gene: NA; CDR3aa: CASASGGSDTEAFF; CDR3nt: TGTGCTAGTGCATCGGGGGGATCGGACACTGAAGCTTTCTTT
v_gene: TRBV19; j_gene: TRBJ2-5; abundance: many; d_gene: NA; CDR3aa: CASSVVAEKQETQYF; CDR3nt: TGTGCCAGTAGTGTGGTAGCGGAGAAGCAAGAGACCCAGTACTTC
v_gene: TRBV12-3/TRBV12-4; j_gene: TRBJ2-7; abundance: many; d_gene: TRBD2; CDR3aa: CASSSSGLESYEQYF; CDR3nt: TGTGCCAGCAGTTCGTCTGGACTAGAATCCTACGAGCAGTACTTC
v_gene: TRBV19; j_gene: TRBJ2-1; abundance: few; d_gene: NA; CDR3aa: CASSTSRARNEQFF; CDR3nt: TGTGCCAGTAGTACCTCTAGGGCAAGGAATGAGCAGTTCTTC
v_gene: TRBV5-1; j_gene: TRBJ1-5; abundance: NA; d_gene: NA; CDR3aa: CASSLANWPAHSNQPQHF; CDR3nt: TGCGCCAGCAGCTTGGCCAATTGGCCAGCCCATAGCAATCAGCCCCAGCATTTT
v_gene: TRBV9; j_gene: TRBJ2-1; abundance: few; d_gene: TRBD2; CDR3aa: CASSVGGGRLTYNEQFF; CDR3nt: TGTGCCAGCAGCGTCGGGGGAGGGAGGTTAACCTACAATGAGCAGTTCTTC
v_gene: TRBV12-3/TRBV12-4; j_gene: TRBJ2-2; abundance: many; d_gene: NA; CDR3aa: CASSPGLDNTGELFF; CDR3nt: TGTGCCAGCAGTCCGGGCCTCGACAACACCGGGGAGCTGTTTTTT
v_gene: TRBV6-1; j_gene: TRBJ1-5; abundance: many; d_gene: NA; CDR3aa: CASRTHHSNQPQHF; CDR3nt: TGTGCCAGCAGGACCCACCACTCCAATCAGCCCCAGCATTTT
v_gene: TRBV7-2; j_gene: TRBJ1-2; abundance: NA; d_gene: TRBD1; CDR3aa: CASSPTGGYGYTF; CDR3nt: TGTGCCAGCAGCCCCACAGGGGGATACGGCTACACCTTC